These 3 T cell receptor beta chains were sequenced from one sample in a study of monozygotic twins with inflammatory bowel disease. TCRdb reprocessed the 5' RACE reads, keeping one entry per CDR3 protein, no DNA. The listing records over 150,000 distinct CDR3 sequences. Material for sequencing was blood. The receptors were sampled from a human donor with ulcerative colitis or Crohn's disease, or a healthy co-twin of an affected twin (not recorded which).

J is TRBJ2-1 and V is TRBV27. Germline V gene lookup returns CDR1 MNHEY and CDR2 SMNVEV (reference sequence). The CDR3 is 12 amino acids. The CDR3 loop is CASGWSVNEQFF.

The V call is TRBV20-1, the J call TRBJ2-7; TCRdb picks TRBD1, but there is no DNA to check that call. Germline assignment: CDR1 DFQATT and CDR2 SNEGSKA (reference sequence). The CDR3 sequence is 12 residues long. This CDR3 reads CSALGQIYEQYF.

J is TRBJ2-3 and V is TRBV7-3; TCRdb reports TRBD1, a call that lacks DNA to check it against. CDR3 length: 14 amino acids. The germline gives CDR1 SGHTA, CDR2 FQGTGA. This chain's CDR3 is CASSPRTGADTQYF.